The present entry profiles one T cell receptor (beta chain) with its context. Per the original methods: Amplifying reference gene primers gave estimates of nucleated cell counts. Produced via immunoSEQ multiplex PCR; TCRdb's table is partial and in-frame only. Clonal size and the V and J genes are those of that table, whereas D and trimming came from the DNA. The table includes about 190,000 clones, about four fifths detected once. This entry belongs to a study of blood T cell repertoires in COVID-19. Background on the study: Italy, Spain and the United States were the sources of the convalescent and acute COVID-19 samples. Sample material is recorded as cDNA or gDNA derived from T cells, B-cell-depleted T cells, or PBMCs.

V gave up 3 bases and J gave up 6 bases, with 22 bases separating them. The CDR3 spans 17 residues. Germline V gene lookup returns CDR1 LNHNV and CDR2 YYDKDF (reference sequence). V usage is TRBV15 and J usage is TRBJ2-3, with a weak D call TRBD1 (8 bases). The receptor's source is a man between 60 and 75 years old with acute or convalescent COVID-19. Input material: peripheral blood. The CDR3 DNA sequence: TGTGCCACCAGCAGGTACGCCGGAGGACAGGGAGGGGATACGCAGTATTTT. Its translation is CATSRYAGGQGGDTQYF.